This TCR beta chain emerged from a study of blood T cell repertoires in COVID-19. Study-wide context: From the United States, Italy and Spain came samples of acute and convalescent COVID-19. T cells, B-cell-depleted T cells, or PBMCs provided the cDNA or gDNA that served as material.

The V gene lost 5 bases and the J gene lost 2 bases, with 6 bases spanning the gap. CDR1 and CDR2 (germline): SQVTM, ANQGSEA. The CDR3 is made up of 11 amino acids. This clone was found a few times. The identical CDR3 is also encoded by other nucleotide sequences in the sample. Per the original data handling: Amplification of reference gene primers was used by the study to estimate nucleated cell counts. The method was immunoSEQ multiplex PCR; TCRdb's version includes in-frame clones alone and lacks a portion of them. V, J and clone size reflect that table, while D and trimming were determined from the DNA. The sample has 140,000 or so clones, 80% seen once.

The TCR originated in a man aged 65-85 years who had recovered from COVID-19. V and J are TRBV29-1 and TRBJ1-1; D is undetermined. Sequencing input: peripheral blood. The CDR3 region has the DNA TGCAGCGTTCCGGGAAACACTGAAGCTTTCTTT. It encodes CSVPGNTEAFF.